This T cell receptor (beta chain) came from a study of technical replicates of blood from a handful of donors. Germline V gene data show CDR1 as SGHRS and CDR2 as YFSETQ. The germline V and J ends were trimmed by 1 base and 4 bases, with 14 bases remaining between them. The CDR3 runs to 15 residues. Sequenced by immunoSEQ multiplex PCR; TCRdb stores in-frame clones only, minus some. The repertoire holds 70,000 to 95,000 clones, with around 95% as singletons. The origin of this receptor is a human donor in good health. The chain links TRBV5-1 to TRBJ1-1; D is perhaps TRBD1 (6 bases). Specimen: T cells isolated from PBMCs. This CDR3 is CASSLTGFDGTEAFF. CDR3 bases: TGCGCCAGCAGCTTGACAGGGTTCGATGGCACTGAAGCTTTCTTT.